These 22 T cell receptor beta chains originate from one sample sequenced in a study of T cell responses to AZD1222 COVID-19 vaccine. This table comes from immunoSEQ multiplex PCR, and its TCRdb copy is limited to in-frame clones, with some not included. The sample lists around 100,000 clones; about 90% were seen once. The sequencing here drew on peripheral blood, taken on day 0 of AZD1222 vaccination. The source of these receptors is an adult in good health.

The genes are TRBV18 and TRBJ2-3; D ambiguous. Germline CDR1 is KGHSH and CDR2 is LQKENI. CDR3 size: 14 residues. V lost 2 bases to trimming and J lost 2 bases, with 8 bases between them. CDR3 sequence reads: CASSPRVSTDTQYF. CDR3 nucleotide sequence: TGTGCCAGCTCACCAAGGGTCTCCACAGATACGCAGTATTTT.

This clone was counted a single time. In DNA, the CDR3 is TGTGCCAGCAGTTTATTGGGGGCGGAGGGCTACACCTTC. The encoded protein is CASSLLGAEGYTF. The gene calls are TRBV27 and TRBJ1-2, with D possibly TRBD1 on 6 matching bases. The CDR3 is 13 residues long. V lost 1 base and J 8 bases, leaving 11 bases between the germline ends. Germline loops: CDR1 MNHEY, CDR2 SMNVEV (reference sequence).

This clone was seen only once. This sequence joins TRBV2 and TRBJ1-4; no reliable D call. The CDR3 runs 15 residues. Trimming stripped 5 bases from V and 0 bases from J, with 10 bases between. The germline gives CDR1 SNHLY, CDR2 FYNNEI. CDR3 sequence (DNA): TGTGCCAGCAGTCCCGACGCTGCAACTAATGAAAAACTGTTTTTT. This sequence encodes CASSPDAATNEKLFF.

The gene calls are TRBV3-1 (or the pseudogene TRBV3-2) and TRBJ1-3; tentative D call: TRBD1 (5 bases). The germline V gene encodes CDR1 LGHDT and CDR2 YNNKEL (reference sequence). CDR3 length: 14 residues. The V end lost 0 bases, the J end lost 10 bases, and 13 bases lay between the germline ends. The CDR3 here is CASSQDAGSVTIYF. Written as DNA, the CDR3 is TGTGCCAGCAGCCAAGACGCAGGGAGTGTGACCATATATTTT.

The chain joins TRBV21-1 to TRBJ2-7; the listed D gene, TRBD2, was not tested against the DNA. TRBV21-1 is tagged as a pseudogene. The CDR3 extends over 17 amino acids. CDR3 bases: TGTGCCAGCAGCAAAGCAGACCCAACTAGCGGGAGACACGAGCAGTACTTC. Protein product: CASSKADPTSGRHEQYF.

V and J are TRBV3-1 (or the pseudogene TRBV3-2) and TRBJ2-1, with D perhaps TRBD1 (7 bases). CDR1 and CDR2 from the germline V gene are LGHDT and YNNKEL (reference sequence). CDR3 size: 15 residues. V lost 4 bases and J 0 bases, leaving 10 bases between the germline ends. The CDR3 protein is CASSPRDSSYNEQFF. The CDR3 DNA reads as TGTGCCAGCAGCCCGCGGGACAGCTCCTACAATGAGCAGTTCTTC.

V is TRBV28 and J is TRBJ2-5, with D tentatively TRBD1 (7 bases). The V gene lost 6 bases and the J gene lost 5 bases, with 16 bases spanning the gap. Germline V gene data show CDR1 as MDHEN and CDR2 as SYDVKM. The CDR3 loop spans 14 amino acids. CDR3 region: CASRVGGQRETQYF. Here the CDR3 DNA reads TGTGCCAGCAGGGTGGGGGGACAGAGGGAGACCCAGTACTTC.

This clone was observed a handful of times. V gene TRBV6-1 combines with J gene TRBJ1-1, with TRBD1 matching 11 bases. Trimming at V came to 0 bases and at J to 10 bases, leaving 10 bases not matched to a gene. This CDR3 is 16 amino acids long. Germline CDR1 reads MNHNS; CDR2 reads SASEGT. CDR3 amino acids: CASSEAAGDRGERAFF. DNA of the CDR3: TGTGCCAGCAGTGAAGCGGCGGGGGACAGGGGGGAACGAGCTTTCTTT.

For the CDR3, the DNA is TGTGCCACCAATCGTCGGGGATTCAATGAGCAGTTCTTC. Protein: CATNRRGFNEQFF. The rearrangement uses TRBV15 and TRBJ2-1; weak D call: TRBD2 (5 bases). Trimming stripped 7 bases from V and 6 bases from J, with 13 bases between. The CDR3 runs to 13 residues. Germline V gene lookup returns CDR1 LNHNV and CDR2 YYDKDF (reference sequence).

V gene TRBV5-5 combines with J gene TRBJ1-1; 7 positions match TRBD1. Germline CDR1 and CDR2: SGHKS and YYEKEE (reference sequence). Trimming took 4 bases from V and 3 from J; bases not matched to a gene: 9. The CDR3 is 15 residues long. CDR3 nucleotides: TGTGCCAGCAGCCCCCACAGGGGTTTCTACACTGAAGCTTTCTTT. Translating it yields CASSPHRGFYTEAFF.

The CDR3 reads CASSISSGNTIYF. The DNA of the CDR3 is TGTGCCAGCAGCATTTCATCTGGAAACACCATATATTTT. This chain connects TRBV5-4 to TRBJ1-3; the D is unclear. Trimming removed 4 bases from V and 1 base from J, with 6 bases in between. Looked up from germline, CDR1 is SGHNT and CDR2 is YYREEE (reference sequence). This CDR3 has 13 residues.

The V gene is TRBV5-1, the J gene TRBJ2-7; D remains ambiguous. Germline CDR1 and CDR2: SGHRS and YFSETQ. This CDR3 contains 14 residues. V was clipped by 3 bases and J by 0 bases, with 10 bases between them. The CDR3 DNA follows: TGCGCCAGCAGCTCGGGCAGGATCTCCTACGAGCAGTACTTC. This gives the protein CASSSGRISYEQYF.

This clone was counted a few times. V is TRBV7-8 and J is TRBJ1-2; 7 bases are shared with TRBD1. V shed 0 bases and J 8 bases; nucleotides not matched to a gene: 6. Germline V gene data show CDR1 as SGHVS and CDR2 as FQNEAQ. CDR3 length: 14 residues. In DNA, the CDR3 is TGTGCCAGCAGCTTAGCCAGGGGGTCGAAGGGCTACACCTTC. It is translated as CASSLARGSKGYTF. Full variable domain (rest looked up from reference TRBV7-8 and TRBJ1-2): GAGVSQSPRYKVAKRGQDVALRCDPISGHVSLFWYQQALGQGPEFLTYFQNEAQLDKSGLPSDRFFAERPEGSVSTLKIQRTQQEDSAVYLCASSLARGSKGYTFGSGTRLTVV.

The rearrangement joins TRBV28 to TRBJ1-6; D remains ambiguous. Trimming stripped 5 bases from V and 6 bases from J, with 14 bases between. This CDR3 contains 15 residues. Germline CDR1 is MDHEN and CDR2 is SYDVKM. CDR3 sequence: CASSPPGARNSPLHF. CDR3 nucleotides: TGTGCCAGCAGTCCCCCAGGCGCTCGTAATTCACCCCTCCACTTT.

As for this clone: This sample also contains other DNA sequences that code for the same CDR3. The chain joins TRBV13 to TRBJ2-7, with D unclear. The V and J ends lost 0 bases and 3 bases respectively, with 0 bases between them. CDR1 is PRHDT, CDR2 FYEKMQ, per germline (reference sequence). The CDR3 covers 11 residues. CDR3 in amino acids: CASSLGYEQYF. CDR3 nucleotide sequence: TGTGCCAGCAGCTTAGGCTACGAGCAGTACTTC.

The rearrangement links TRBV27 to TRBJ2-1; TRBD2 might be the D (6 bases). Between the trimmed V and J ends, which lost 10 bases and 0 bases, there was a span of 13 bases. Germline values: CDR1 MNHEY, CDR2 SMNVEV (reference sequence). The CDR3 has 14 residues. The DNA for the CDR3 is TGTGCCACAGTACGGGGGAACTCCTACAATGAGCAGTTCTTC. As protein: CATVRGNSYNEQFF.

V usage is TRBV9 and J usage is TRBJ2-7; possible D gene TRBD1, 5 bases. The CDR3 runs to 14 residues. Trimming took off 4 bases at V and 0 bases at J, with 11 bases between the two ends. The germline gives CDR1 SGDLS, CDR2 YYNGEE. The CDR3 nucleotides are TGTGCCAGCAGCCCCCAGGGCCTCTCCTACGAGCAGTACTTC. Its translation: CASSPQGLSYEQYF.

The chain has TRBV5-1 and TRBJ1-2; 7 bases map to TRBD1. CDR1 is SGHRS and CDR2 is YFSETQ in the germline V gene. After removal of 4 bases from V and 8 bases from J, the junction contained 17 bases not matched to a gene. CDR3 size: 16 residues. CDR3 in amino acids: CASSLKTGTTVGGYTF. DNA of the CDR3: TGCGCCAGCAGCCTCAAGACAGGGACGACCGTTGGGGGCTACACCTTC. Based on the CDR3 plus reference TRBV5-1 and TRBJ1-2, the full variable domain is KAGVTQTPRYLIKTRGQQVTLSCSPISGHRSVSWYQQTPGQGLQFLFEYFSETQRNKGNFPGRFSGRQFSNSRSEMNVSTLELGDSALYLCASSLKTGTTVGGYTFGSGTRLTVV.

The rearrangement uses TRBV7-9 and TRBJ2-5, with a weak D call TRBD1 (6 bases). Trimming took off 3 bases at V and 5 bases at J, with 16 bases between the two ends. This CDR3 has 15 amino acids. The V gene's germline CDR1 is SEHNR and CDR2 FQNEAQ (reference sequence). CDR3 in DNA: TGTGCCAGCAGCTTGAACAGGGTGGGTCTCGAGACCCAGTACTTC. Protein product: CASSLNRVGLETQYF. Variable domain in full (rest from reference TRBV7-9 and TRBJ2-5): DTGVSQNPRHKITKRGQNVTFRCDPISEHNRLYWYRQTLGQGPEFLTYFQNEAQLEKSRLLSDRFSAERPKGSFSTLEIQRTEQGDSAMYLCASSLNRVGLETQYFGPGTRLLVL.

The chain recombines TRBV11-2 with TRBJ1-2; a possible D gene is TRBD1 (6 bases). V lost 1 base and J 3 bases, leaving 9 bases between the germline ends. CDR1 is SGHAT, CDR2 FQNNGV, per germline. This CDR3 contains 14 residues. The CDR3 protein is CASSLGRGHYGYTF. CDR3 nucleotides: TGTGCCAGCAGCTTAGGTCGGGGGCACTATGGCTACACCTTC.

J is TRBJ1-4 and V is TRBV19; D gene uncertain. This CDR3 is built from 15 residues. Germline loops: CDR1 LNHDA, CDR2 SQIVND (reference sequence). Trimming stripped 1 base from V and 0 bases from J, with 6 bases between. The DNA for the CDR3 is TGTGCCAGTAGTATAGGGGCTGCAACTAATGAAAAACTGTTTTTT. Translated, it gives CASSIGAATNEKLFF.

The V and J genes are TRBV28 and TRBJ2-1, with a possible D match to TRBD1 (5 bases). The CDR3 has 11 residues. Deletions cut 8 bases from V and 7 bases from J, with 9 bases between. Germline V gene lookup returns CDR1 MDHEN and CDR2 SYDVKM. The CDR3 region is CASLQGNEQFF. The CDR3 DNA follows: TGTGCCAGCCTCCAGGGTAATGAGCAGTTCTTC.